The clone carrying this T cell receptor beta chain was seen many times. No antigen is known for it. Time point of the sample: sample taken at primary tumor resection. This specimen belongs to a study of spatial heterogeneity in lung cancer. The study's findings and limits: It was found that expanded intratumoral alpha and beta TCR counts tracked tumor mutation counts.

From the 5' RACE reads, TCRdb called clonotypes with MiXCR, one entry per CDR3 protein. The table has around 100,000 distinct CDR3 sequences, roughly 4.5% seen once. V lost 1 base to trimming and J lost 4 bases, with 11 bases between them. This CDR3 spans 14 amino acids. Looked up from germline, CDR1 is SGHRS and CDR2 is YFSETQ. The source was lung tumor tissue, collected at surgery. This sequence originates from a male donor with early-stage non-small cell lung cancer. This chain connects TRBV5-1 to TRBJ1-2; D is ambiguous. The CDR3 region has the DNA TGCGCCAGCAGCTTGTCCCCCGGGTCCTATGGCTACACCTTC. Residues: CASSLSPGSYGYTF.